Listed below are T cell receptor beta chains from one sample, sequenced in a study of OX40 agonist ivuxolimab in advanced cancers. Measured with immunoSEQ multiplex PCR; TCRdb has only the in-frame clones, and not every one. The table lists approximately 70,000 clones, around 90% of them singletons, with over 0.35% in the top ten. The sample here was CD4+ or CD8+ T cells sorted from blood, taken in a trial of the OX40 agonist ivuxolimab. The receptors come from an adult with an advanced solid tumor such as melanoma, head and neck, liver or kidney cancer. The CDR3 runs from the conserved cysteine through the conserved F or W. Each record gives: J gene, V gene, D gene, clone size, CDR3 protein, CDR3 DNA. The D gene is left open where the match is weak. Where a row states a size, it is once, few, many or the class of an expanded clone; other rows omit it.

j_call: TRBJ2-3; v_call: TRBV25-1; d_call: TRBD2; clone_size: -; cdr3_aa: CASSRLAGGSSDTQYF; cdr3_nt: TGTGCCAGCAGTCGACTAGCGGGAGGGTCATCGGATACGCAGTATTTT
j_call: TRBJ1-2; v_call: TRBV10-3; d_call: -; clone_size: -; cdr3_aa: CAIGGYGYTF; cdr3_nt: TGTGCCATCGGTGGATATGGCTACACCTTC
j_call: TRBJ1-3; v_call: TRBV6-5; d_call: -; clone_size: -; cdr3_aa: CASSQVYRGNTIYF; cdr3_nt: TGTGCCAGCAGTCAAGTATACAGGGGAAACACCATATATTTT
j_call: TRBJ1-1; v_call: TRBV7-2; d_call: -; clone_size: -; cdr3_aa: CASSPFIGGTEAFF; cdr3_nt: TGTGCCAGCAGCCCCTTTATTGGGGGCACTGAAGCTTTCTTT
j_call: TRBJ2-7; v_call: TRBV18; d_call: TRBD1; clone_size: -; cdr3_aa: CASSPVSSPGGYEQYF; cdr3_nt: TGTGCCAGCTCACCAGTGTCCTCCCCAGGGGGCTACGAGCAGTACTTC
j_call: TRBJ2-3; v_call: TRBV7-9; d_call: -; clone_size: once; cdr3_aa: CASSLVGGATDTQYF; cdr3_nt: TGTGCCAGCAGCTTAGTTGGGGGAGCCACAGATACGCAGTATTTT
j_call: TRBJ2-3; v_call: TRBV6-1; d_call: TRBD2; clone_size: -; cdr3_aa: CASTLAGGADTQYF; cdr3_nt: TGTGCCAGCACGCTAGCGGGAGGTGCCGATACGCAGTATTTT
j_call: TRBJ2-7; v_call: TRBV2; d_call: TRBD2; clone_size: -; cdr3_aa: CASNGRSVAGASYEQYF; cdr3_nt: TGTGCCAGCAACGGGCGCAGCGTAGCGGGGGCGTCCTACGAGCAGTACTTC
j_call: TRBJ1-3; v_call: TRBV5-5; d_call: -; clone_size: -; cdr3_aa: CASSLGLRSGNTIYF; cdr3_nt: TGTGCCAGCAGCTTGGGACTCCGCTCTGGAAACACCATATATTTT
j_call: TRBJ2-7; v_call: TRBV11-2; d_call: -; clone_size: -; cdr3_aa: CASQLNHEQYF; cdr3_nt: TGTGCCAGCCAGCTTAACCACGAGCAGTACTTC
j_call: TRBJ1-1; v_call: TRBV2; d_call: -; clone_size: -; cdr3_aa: CASSGGGTEAFF; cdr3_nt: TGTGCCAGCAGCGGTGGGGGCACTGAAGCTTTCTTT
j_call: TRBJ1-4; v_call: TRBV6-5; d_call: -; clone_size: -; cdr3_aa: CASQVTMANEKLFF; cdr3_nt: TGTGCCAGCCAAGTAACCATGGCTAATGAAAAACTGTTTTTT
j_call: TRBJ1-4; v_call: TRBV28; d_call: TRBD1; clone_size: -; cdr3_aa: CASSQTGTGNEKLFF; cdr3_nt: TGTGCCAGCAGTCAGACCGGGACAGGGAACGAAAAACTGTTTTTT
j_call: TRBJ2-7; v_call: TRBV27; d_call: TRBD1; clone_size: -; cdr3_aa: CASSSPGQGNEQYF; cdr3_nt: TGTGCCAGCAGTTCCCCGGGACAGGGTAACGAGCAGTACTTC
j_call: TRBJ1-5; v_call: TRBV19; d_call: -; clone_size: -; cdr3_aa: CASSIGQNQPQHF; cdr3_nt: TGTGCCAGTAGTATCGGTCAGAATCAGCCCCAGCATTTT
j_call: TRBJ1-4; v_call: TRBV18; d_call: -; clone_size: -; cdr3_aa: CASSQTKTGTNEKLFF; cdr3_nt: TGTGCCAGCTCACAAACCAAAACAGGGACCAATGAAAAACTGTTTTTT
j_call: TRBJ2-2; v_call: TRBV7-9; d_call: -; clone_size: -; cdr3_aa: CASSVGVVGELFF; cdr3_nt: TGTGCCAGCAGCGTAGGAGTGGTCGGGGAGCTGTTTTTT
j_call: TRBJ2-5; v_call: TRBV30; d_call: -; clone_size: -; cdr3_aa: CAWSYGGKETQYF; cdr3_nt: TGTGCCTGGAGTTATGGTGGAAAGGAGACCCAGTACTTC
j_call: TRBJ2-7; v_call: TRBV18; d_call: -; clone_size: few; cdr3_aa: CASSPPGGRASYEQYF; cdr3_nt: TGTGCCAGCTCACCCCCCGGTGGTCGAGCCTCCTACGAGCAGTACTTC
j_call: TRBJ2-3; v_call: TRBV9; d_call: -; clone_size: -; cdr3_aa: CASSVEGRGSSTDTQYF; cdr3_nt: TGTGCCAGCAGCGTAGAGGGTCGCGGGTCTAGCACAGATACGCAGTATTTT
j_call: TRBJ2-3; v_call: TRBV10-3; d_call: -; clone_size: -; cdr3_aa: CAISESTDTQYF; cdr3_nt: TGTGCCATCAGTGAGTCGACAGATACGCAGTATTTT
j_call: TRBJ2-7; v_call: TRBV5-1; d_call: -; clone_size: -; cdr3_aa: CASSSDPASYEQYF; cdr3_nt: TGCGCCAGCAGCTCCGACCCCGCTTCCTACGAGCAGTACTTC
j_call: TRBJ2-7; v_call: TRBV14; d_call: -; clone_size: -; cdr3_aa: CASSIISYEQYF; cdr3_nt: TGTGCCAGTTCCATAATCTCCTACGAGCAGTACTTC
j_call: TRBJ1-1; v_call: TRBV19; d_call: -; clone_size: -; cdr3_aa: CASSIVGDGGDTEAFF; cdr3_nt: TGTGCCAGTAGTATAGTTGGGGACGGCGGGGACACTGAAGCTTTCTTT
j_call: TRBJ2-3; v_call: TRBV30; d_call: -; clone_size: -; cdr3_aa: CAWSTQGPDTQYF; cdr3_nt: TGTGCCTGGAGCACCCAGGGCCCAGATACGCAGTATTTT
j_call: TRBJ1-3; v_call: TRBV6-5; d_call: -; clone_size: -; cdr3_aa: CASSYGGDSGNTIYF; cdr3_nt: TGTGCCAGCAGTTACGGGGGAGACTCTGGAAACACCATATATTTT
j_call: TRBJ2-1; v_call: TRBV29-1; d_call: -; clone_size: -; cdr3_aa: CSVGSDYNEQFF; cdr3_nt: TGCAGCGTTGGGTCAGACTACAATGAGCAGTTCTTC
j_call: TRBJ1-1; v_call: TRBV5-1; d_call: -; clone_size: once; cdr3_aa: CASSLGPTNTEAFF; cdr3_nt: TGCGCCAGCAGCTTGGGACCTACGAACACTGAAGCTTTCTTT
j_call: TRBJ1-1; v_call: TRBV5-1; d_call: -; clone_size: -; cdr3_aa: CASSQRASPGGTEAFF; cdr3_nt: TGCGCCAGCAGCCAACGGGCCTCCCCTGGCGGCACTGAAGCTTTCTTT
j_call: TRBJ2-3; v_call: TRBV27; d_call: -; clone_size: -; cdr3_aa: CASTQLDTQYF; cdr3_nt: TGTGCCAGCACCCAATTGGATACGCAGTATTTT
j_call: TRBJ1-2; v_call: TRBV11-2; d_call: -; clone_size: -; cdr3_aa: CASSLTDAYGYTF; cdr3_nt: TGTGCCAGCAGCTTAACAGATGCCTATGGCTACACCTTC
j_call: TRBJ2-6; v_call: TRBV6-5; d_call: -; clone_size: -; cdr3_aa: CASTLLHSGANVLTF; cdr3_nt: TGTGCCAGCACCTTACTCCACTCTGGGGCCAACGTCCTGACTTTC
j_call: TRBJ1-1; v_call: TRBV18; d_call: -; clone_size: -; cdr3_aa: CASSPNNGPTEAFF; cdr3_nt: TGTGCCAGCTCACCCAACAACGGACCCACTGAAGCTTTCTTT
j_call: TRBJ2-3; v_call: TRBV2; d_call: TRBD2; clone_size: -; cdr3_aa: CASKQTSGSVADTQYF; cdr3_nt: TGTGCCAGCAAGCAGACTAGCGGGAGTGTGGCAGATACGCAGTATTTT
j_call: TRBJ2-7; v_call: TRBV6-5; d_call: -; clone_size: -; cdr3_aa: CASSPGRRDYEQYF; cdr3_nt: TGTGCCAGCAGTCCCGGACGGAGGGACTACGAGCAGTACTTC
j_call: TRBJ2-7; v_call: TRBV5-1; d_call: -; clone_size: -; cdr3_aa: CASSLTQIIDEQYF; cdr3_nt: TGCGCCAGCAGCTTGACCCAGATCATCGACGAGCAGTACTTC
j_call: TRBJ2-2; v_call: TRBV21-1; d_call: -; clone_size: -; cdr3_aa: CATQLTPIYTGELFF; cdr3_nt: TGTGCCACCCAATTAACGCCTATTTACACCGGGGAGCTGTTTTTT
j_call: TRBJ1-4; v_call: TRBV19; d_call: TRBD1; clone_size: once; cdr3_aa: CASSILVTGNNEKLFF; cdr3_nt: TGTGCCAGTAGTATTCTCGTGACAGGGAATAATGAAAAACTGTTTTTT
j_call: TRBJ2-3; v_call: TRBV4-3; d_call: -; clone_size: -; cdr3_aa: CASSQGARRTDTQYF; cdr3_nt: TGCGCCAGCAGCCAAGGGGCGAGAAGGACAGATACGCAGTATTTT
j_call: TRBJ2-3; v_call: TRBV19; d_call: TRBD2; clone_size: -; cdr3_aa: CASSLAGVHTQYF; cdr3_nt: TGTGCCAGTAGCTTAGCGGGAGTCCATACGCAGTATTTT
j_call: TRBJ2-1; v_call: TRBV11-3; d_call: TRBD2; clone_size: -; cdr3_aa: CASSLGVAGAYNEQFF; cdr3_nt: TGTGCCAGCAGCTTAGGTGTAGCGGGGGCCTACAATGAGCAGTTCTTC
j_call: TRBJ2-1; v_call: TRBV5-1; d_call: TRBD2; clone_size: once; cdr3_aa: CASSLSLAGGYNEQFF; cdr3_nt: TGCGCCAGCAGCTTGTCCCTAGCGGGAGGGTACAATGAGCAGTTCTTC
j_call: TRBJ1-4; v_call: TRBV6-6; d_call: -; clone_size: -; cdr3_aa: CASQRESEKLFF; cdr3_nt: TGTGCCAGCCAAAGGGAATCTGAAAAACTGTTTTTT
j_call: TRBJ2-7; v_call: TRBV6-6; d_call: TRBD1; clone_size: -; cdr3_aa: CASRGTGGGSYEQYF; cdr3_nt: TGTGCCAGCAGGGGGACAGGGGGTGGCTCCTACGAGCAGTACTTC
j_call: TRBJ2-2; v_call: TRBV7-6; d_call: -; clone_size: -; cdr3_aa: CASSPYSASAGELFF; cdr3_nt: TGTGCCAGCAGCCCCTACTCGGCTAGCGCCGGGGAGCTGTTTTTT
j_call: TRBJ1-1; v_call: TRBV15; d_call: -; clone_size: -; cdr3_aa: CATSRGTGAFF; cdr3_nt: TGTGCCACCAGCAGAGGGACCGGGGCTTTCTTT
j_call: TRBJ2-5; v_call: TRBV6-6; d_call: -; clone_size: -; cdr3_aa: CASRREEETQYF; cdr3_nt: TGTGCCAGCAGGCGGGAAGAAGAGACCCAGTACTTC
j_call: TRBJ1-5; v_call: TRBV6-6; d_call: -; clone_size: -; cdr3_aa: CASSQGGSQPQHF; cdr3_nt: TGTGCCAGCAGCCAAGGGGGAAGTCAGCCCCAGCATTTT
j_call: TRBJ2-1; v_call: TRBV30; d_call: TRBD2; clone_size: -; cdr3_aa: CAWSKEVAGGPIQLF; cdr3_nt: TGTGCCTGGAGCAAGGAGGTAGCGGGAGGGCCAATCCAGCTCTTC
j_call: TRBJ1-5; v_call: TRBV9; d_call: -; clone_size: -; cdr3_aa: CASSVGGGPNQPQHF; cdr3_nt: TGTGCCAGCAGCGTAGGTGGGGGCCCCAATCAGCCCCAGCATTTT
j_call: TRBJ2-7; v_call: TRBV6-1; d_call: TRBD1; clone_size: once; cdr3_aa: CASSESTGAFYEQYF; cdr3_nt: TGTGCCAGCAGTGAGTCGACAGGGGCCTTCTACGAGCAGTACTTC
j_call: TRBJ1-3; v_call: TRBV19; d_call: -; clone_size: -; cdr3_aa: CASSPDSRLSGNTIYF; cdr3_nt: TGTGCCAGTAGTCCCGACAGTCGGCTCTCTGGAAACACCATATATTTT
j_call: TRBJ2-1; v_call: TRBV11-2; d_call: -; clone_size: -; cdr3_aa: CASSLAWRDGGEQFF; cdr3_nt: TGTGCCAGCAGCTTAGCATGGCGGGATGGCGGTGAGCAGTTCTTC
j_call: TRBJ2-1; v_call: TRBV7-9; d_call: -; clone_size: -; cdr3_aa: CAGSAHGSSYNEQFF; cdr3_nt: TGTGCCGGCAGCGCCCACGGGAGCTCCTACAATGAGCAGTTCTTC